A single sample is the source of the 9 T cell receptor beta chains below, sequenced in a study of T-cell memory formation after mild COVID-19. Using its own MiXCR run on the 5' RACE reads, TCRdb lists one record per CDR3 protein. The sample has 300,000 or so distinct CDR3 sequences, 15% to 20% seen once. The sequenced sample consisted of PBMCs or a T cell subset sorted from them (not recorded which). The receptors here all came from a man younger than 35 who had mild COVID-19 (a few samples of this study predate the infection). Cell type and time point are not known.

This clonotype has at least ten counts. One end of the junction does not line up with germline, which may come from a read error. The DNA for the CDR3 is TGTGCTAGCAGCTCCGGGACAGGGTGGTACGAGACCCAGTACTTC. Translated, it gives CASSSGTGWYETQYF. The genes are TRBV7-7 and TRBJ2-5, with 9 nucleotides matching TRBD1. CDR1 and CDR2 (germline): SSHAT, FNYEAQ (reference sequence). The CDR3 totals 15 residues. Combining the CDR3 with reference TRBV7-7 and TRBJ2-5 gives the whole variable domain GAGVSQSPRYKVTKRGQDVTLRCDPISSHATLYWYQQALGQGPEFLTYFNYEAQPDKSGLPSDRFSAERPEGSISTLTIQRTEQRDSAMYRCASSSGTGWYETQYFGPGTRLLVL.

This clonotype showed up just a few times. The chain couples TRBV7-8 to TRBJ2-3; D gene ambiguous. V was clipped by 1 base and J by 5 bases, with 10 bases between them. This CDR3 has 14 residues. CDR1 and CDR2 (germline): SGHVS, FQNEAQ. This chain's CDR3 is CASSLVLPGDTQYF. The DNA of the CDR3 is TGTGCCAGCAGCTTAGTTCTGCCCGGAGATACGCAGTATTTT.

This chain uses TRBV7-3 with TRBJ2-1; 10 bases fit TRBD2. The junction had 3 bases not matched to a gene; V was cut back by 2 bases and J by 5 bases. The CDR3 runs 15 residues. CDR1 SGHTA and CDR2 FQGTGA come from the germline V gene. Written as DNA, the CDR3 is TGTGCCAGCAGCTTACTAGCGGGGGTCAACAATGAGCAGTTCTTC. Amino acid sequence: CASSLLAGVNNEQFF.

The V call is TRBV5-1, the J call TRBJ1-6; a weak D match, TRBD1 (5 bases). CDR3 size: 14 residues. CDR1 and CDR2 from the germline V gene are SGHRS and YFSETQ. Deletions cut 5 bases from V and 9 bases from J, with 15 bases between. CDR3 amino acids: CASRDGGYRSPLHF. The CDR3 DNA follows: TGCGCCAGCAGGGACGGGGGGTATCGTTCACCCCTCCACTTT.

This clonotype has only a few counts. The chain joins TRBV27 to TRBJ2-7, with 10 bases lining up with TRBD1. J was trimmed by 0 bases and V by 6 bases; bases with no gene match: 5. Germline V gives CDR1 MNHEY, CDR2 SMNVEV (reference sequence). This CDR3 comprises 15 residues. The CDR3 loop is CASRRTGGSSYEQYV. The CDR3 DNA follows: TGTGCCAGCAGAAGGACAGGGGGAAGCTCCTACGAGCAGTACGTC.

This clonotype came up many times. The chain's CDR3 is CASSLARMGTEAFF. In DNA form, the CDR3 reads TGTGCCAGCAGTTTAGCAAGGATGGGCACTGAAGCTTTCTTT. The V gene is TRBV12-3 or TRBV12-4, the J gene TRBJ1-1; D gene ambiguous. The V gene lost 0 bases and the J gene lost 4 bases, with 9 bases spanning the gap. The CDR3 has 14 residues.

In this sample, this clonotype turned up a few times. The CDR3 sequence: CASSLTGDLETQYF. The CDR3 DNA sequence: TGCGCCAGCAGCCTGACAGGGGATCTGGAGACCCAGTACTTC. V gene TRBV5-1 combines with J gene TRBJ2-5; 8 nucleotides line up with TRBD1. V gave up 4 bases and J gave up 5 bases; unmatched junction bases: 7. The germline gives CDR1 SGHRS, CDR2 YFSETQ. The CDR3 spans 14 residues. The full variable domain, rest sourced from reference TRBV5-1 and TRBJ2-5, is KAGVTQTPRYLIKTRGQQVTLSCSPISGHRSVSWYQQTPGQGLQFLFEYFSETQRNKGNFPGRFSGRQFSNSRSEMNVSTLELGDSALYLCASSLTGDLETQYFGPGTRLLVL.

As DNA, the CDR3 is TGCAGTGCTAGAATACCGGCGGGCGAAGAGACCCAGTACTTC. It yields the protein CSARIPAGEETQYF. V usage is TRBV20-1 and J usage is TRBJ2-5, with a tentative D call TRBD2 (5 bases). The CDR3 has 14 residues. V lost 2 bases and J lost 3, with 13 bases in between. Germline V CDR1 and CDR2: DFQATT, SNEGSKA (reference sequence).

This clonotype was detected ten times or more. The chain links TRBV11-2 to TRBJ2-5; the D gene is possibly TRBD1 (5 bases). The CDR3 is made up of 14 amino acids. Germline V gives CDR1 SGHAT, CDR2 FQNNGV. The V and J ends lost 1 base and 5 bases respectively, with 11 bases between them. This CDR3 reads CASSLGQGPETQYF. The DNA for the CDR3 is TGTGCCAGCAGCTTAGGGCAGGGTCCGGAGACCCAGTACTTC.